What follows describes a single T cell receptor (beta chain). What it recognizes is unknown. Between the trimmed V and J ends, which lost 5 bases and 1 base, there was a span of 20 bases. The CDR3 spans 16 residues. Germline V CDR1 and CDR2: SQVTM, ANQGSEA. This sample was included in a study of identical twins' blood T cells. Each TCR cDNA library carried sample-specific barcodes on both ends. TCRdb processed the 5' RACE reads anew with MiXCR; each CDR3 protein has one entry. The table includes a few hundred thousand distinct CDR3 sequences, about 28% detected once. Broader study findings: Mainly, cloneset size products determined shared clonotypes, twins included.

The source material was PBMCs. This TCR came from a woman aged 18 to 55 in good health. V is TRBV29-1 and J is TRBJ1-1, with D unresolved. CDR3 amino acids: CSVKTPFKHPNTEAFF. DNA for the CDR3: TGCAGCGTTAAGACACCATTTAAGCACCCGAACACTGAAGCTTTCTTT.